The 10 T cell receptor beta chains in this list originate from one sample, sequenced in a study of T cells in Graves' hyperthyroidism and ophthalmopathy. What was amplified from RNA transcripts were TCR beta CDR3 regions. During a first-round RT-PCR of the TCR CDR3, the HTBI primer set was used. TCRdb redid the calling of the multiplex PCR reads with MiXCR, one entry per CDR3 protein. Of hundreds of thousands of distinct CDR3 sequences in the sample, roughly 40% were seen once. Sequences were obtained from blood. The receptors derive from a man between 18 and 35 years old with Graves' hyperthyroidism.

In DNA form, the CDR3 reads TGTGCCAGCAGCGTGGACAGGCCGGAGACCCAGTACTTC. It specifies CASSVDRPETQYF. V is TRBV5-8 and J is TRBJ2-5; 7 nucleotides match TRBD1. The J segment lost 5 bases and the V segment lost 4 bases, leaving 5 bases of the junction unmatched. CDR1 SGHTS and CDR2 YDEGEE come from the germline V gene. The CDR3 covers 13 residues.

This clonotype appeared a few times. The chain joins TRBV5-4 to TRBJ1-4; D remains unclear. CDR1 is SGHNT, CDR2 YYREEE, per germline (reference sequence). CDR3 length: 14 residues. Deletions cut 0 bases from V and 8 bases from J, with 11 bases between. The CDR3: CASSLGQQAEKLFF. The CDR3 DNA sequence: TGTGCCAGCAGCTTGGGGCAGCAAGCCGAAAAACTGTTTTTT.

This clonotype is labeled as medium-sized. DNA for the CDR3: TGCAGCGCTTGGGCCCCAAACACTGAAGCTTTCTTT. It specifies CSAWAPNTEAFF. The chain uses TRBV29-1 and TRBJ1-1; D unresolved. Trimming removed 7 bases at V and 2 bases at J, with 11 bases between. Germline CDR1 reads SQVTM; CDR2 reads ANQGSEA. The CDR3 has 12 amino acids.

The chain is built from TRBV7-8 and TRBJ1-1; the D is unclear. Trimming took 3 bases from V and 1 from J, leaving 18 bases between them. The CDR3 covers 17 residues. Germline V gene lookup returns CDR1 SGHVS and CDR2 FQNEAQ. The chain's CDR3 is CASSLGTTGNWNTEAFF. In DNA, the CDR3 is TGTGCCAGCAGCTTGGGCACGACGGGGAATTGGAACACTGAAGCTTTCTTT.

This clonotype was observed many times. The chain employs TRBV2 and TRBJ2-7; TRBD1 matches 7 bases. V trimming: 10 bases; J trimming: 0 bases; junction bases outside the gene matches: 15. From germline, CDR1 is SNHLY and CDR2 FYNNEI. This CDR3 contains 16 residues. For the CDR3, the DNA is TGTGCCACCAATCCTTCCGGGGACAGCTCCTCCTACGAGCAGTACTTC. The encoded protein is CATNPSGDSSSYEQYF.

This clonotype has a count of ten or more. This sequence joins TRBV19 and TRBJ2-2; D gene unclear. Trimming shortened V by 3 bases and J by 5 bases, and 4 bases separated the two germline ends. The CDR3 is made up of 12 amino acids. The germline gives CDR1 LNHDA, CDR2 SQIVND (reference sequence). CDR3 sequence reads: CASSIVTGELFF. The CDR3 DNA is TGTGCCAGTAGTATCGTTACCGGGGAGCTGTTTTTT.

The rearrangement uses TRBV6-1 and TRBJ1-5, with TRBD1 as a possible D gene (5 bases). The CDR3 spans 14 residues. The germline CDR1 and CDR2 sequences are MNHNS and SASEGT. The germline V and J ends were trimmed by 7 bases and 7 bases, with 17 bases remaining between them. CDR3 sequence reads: CASTRWAAGQPQHF. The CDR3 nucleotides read TGTGCCAGCACTCGGTGGGCCGCAGGGCAGCCCCAGCATTTT.

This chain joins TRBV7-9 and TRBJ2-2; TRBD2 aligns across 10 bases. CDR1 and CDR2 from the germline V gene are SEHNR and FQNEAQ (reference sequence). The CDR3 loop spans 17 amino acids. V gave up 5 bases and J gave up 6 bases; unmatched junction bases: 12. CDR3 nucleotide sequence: TGTGCCAGCAGCCACTCTAAACTAGCGGGGAGGGCCGGGGAGCTGTTTTTT. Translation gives CASSHSKLAGRAGELFF. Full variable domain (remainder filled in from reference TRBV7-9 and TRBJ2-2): DTGVSQNPRHKITKRGQNVTFRCDPISEHNRLYWYRQTLGQGPEFLTYFQNEAQLEKSRLLSDRFSAERPKGSFSTLEIQRTEQGDSAMYLCASSHSKLAGRAGELFFGEGSRLTVL.

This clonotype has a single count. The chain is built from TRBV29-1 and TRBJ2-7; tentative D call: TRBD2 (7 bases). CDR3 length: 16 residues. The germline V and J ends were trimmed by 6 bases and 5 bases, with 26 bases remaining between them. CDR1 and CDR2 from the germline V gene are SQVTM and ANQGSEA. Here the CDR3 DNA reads TGCAGCGTGAACGGGGTTCGGGGGGCGCATCTCAACGAGCAGTACTTC. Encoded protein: CSVNGVRGAHLNEQYF.

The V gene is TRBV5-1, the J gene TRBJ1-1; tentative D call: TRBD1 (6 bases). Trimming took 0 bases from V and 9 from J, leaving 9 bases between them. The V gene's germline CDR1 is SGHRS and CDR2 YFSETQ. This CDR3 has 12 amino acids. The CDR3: CASSLGRGQAFF. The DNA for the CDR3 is TGCGCCAGCAGCTTGGGGCGGGGGCAAGCTTTCTTT.